What follows are 5 T cell receptor beta chains derived from one specimen sequenced in a study of blood T cell repertoires in COVID-19. The assay was immunoSEQ multiplex PCR, and TCRdb's table has in-frame clones only and misses some. The sample includes roughly 130,000 clones, roughly 90% of them seen just once. The sequenced sample was peripheral blood. The receptors come from a man in his fifties or sixties with COVID-19, enrolled during active disease.

This chain connects TRBV2 to TRBJ2-1; TRBD1 might be the D (6 bases). Per the germline V gene, CDR1 is SNHLY and CDR2 is FYNNEI. V lost 7 bases and J 5 bases, leaving 9 bases between the germline ends. The CDR3 contains 12 residues. The CDR3 reads CASIGQNNEQFF. CDR3 sequence (DNA): TGTGCCAGCATAGGACAGAACAATGAGCAGTTCTTC.

The rearrangement uses TRBV19 and TRBJ2-3; 7 bases are a match to TRBD2. With V trimmed by 3 bases and J by 5 bases, 11 bases remained unmatched. Germline V gene lookup returns CDR1 LNHDA and CDR2 SQIVND (reference sequence). There are 16 residues in the CDR3. CDR3 bases: TGTGCCAGTAGTATCCTGGAGCGGGAAGCTGGAGATACGCAGTATTTT. It encodes CASSILEREAGDTQYF.

The chain employs TRBV5-4 and TRBJ2-7; 9 nucleotides line up with TRBD1. The CDR3 runs to 17 residues. With 5 bases clipped from V and 6 bases from J, the junction kept 18 bases outside the gene matches. Germline V lookup: CDR1 SGHNT, CDR2 YYREEE (reference sequence). CDR3 nucleotides: TGTGCCAGCAGTCACAGGGGGCAGGGGGAGAGTCTCCGCGAGCAGTACTTC. Its translation is CASSHRGQGESLREQYF. Filled out from reference TRBV5-4 and TRBJ2-7, the complete variable domain reads ETGVTQSPTHLIKTRGQQVTLRCSSQSGHNTVSWYQQALGQGPQFIFQYYREEENGRGNFPPRFSGLQFPNYSSELNVNALELDDSALYLCASSHRGQGESLREQYFGPGTRLTVT.

J is TRBJ2-3 and V is TRBV7-9, with TRBD1 matching over 8 bases. V was pared by 7 bases and J by 2 bases, with 5 bases of the junction left unmatched. CDR1 and CDR2 from the germline V gene are SEHNR and FQNEAQ (reference sequence). This CDR3 is built from 14 residues. The CDR3 DNA is TGTGCCAGCACCAGGGGGCCGTCCACAGATACGCAGTATTTT. Translating it yields CASTRGPSTDTQYF.

This sequence joins TRBV7-2 and TRBJ1-1; D may be TRBD1 (5 bases). This CDR3 spans 15 amino acids. V was cut by 5 bases and J by 3 bases, with 16 bases left in between. Germline CDR1 is SGHTA and CDR2 is FQGNSA. The CDR3, as DNA: TGTGCCAGCAGCCGCGGGGGGGGATCGGACACTGAAGCTTTCTTT. Translating it yields CASSRGGGSDTEAFF.